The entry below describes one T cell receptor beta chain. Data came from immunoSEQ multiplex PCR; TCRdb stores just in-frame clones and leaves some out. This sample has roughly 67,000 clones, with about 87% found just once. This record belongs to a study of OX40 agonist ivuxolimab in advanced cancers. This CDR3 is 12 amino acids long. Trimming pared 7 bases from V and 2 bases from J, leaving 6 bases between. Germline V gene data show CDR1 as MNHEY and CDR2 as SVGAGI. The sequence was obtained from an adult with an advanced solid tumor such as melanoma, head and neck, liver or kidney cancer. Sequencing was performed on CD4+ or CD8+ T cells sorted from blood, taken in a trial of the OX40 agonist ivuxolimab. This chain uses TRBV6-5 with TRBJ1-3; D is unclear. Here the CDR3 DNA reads TGTGCCAGCAACGGCCCTGGAAACACCATATATTTT. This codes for CASNGPGNTIYF.